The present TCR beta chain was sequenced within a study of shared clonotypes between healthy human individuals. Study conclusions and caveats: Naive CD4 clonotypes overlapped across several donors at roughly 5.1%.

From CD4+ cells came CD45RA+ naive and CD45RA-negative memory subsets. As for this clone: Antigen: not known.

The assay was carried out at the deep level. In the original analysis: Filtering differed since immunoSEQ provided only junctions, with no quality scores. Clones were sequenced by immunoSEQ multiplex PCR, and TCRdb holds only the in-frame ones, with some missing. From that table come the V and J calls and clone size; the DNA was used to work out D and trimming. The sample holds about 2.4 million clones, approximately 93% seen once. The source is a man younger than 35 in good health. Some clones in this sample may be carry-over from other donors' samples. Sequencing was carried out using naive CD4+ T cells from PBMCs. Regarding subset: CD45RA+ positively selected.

The chain's CDR3 is CASSPSGLNTEAFF. The CDR3 region has the DNA TGTGCCAGCAGCCCGTCAGGCCTGAACACTGAAGCTTTCTTT. The gene calls are TRBV9 and TRBJ1-1; D not resolved. Trimming took off 4 bases at V and 0 bases at J, with 10 bases between the two ends. Germline lookup yields CDR1 SGDLS and CDR2 YYNGEE. The length of the CDR3 is 14 residues.